This T cell receptor (beta chain) came from a study of CD8 T cells in ankylosing spondylitis. Overall study results and limits: A motif in TCR beta, a set of eight or nine highly homologous variants, appeared characteristic of ankylosing spondylitis blood.

TCRdb itself ran the 5' RACE reads through MiXCR, one entry per CDR3 protein. The sample has about 240,000 distinct CDR3 sequences, about 10% seen once. This clonotype turned up a few times. What it recognizes is unknown. Unmatched junction bases numbered 4, after V lost 2 bases and J lost 7 bases. CDR3 length: 15 amino acids. The germline gives CDR1 LGHNT, CDR2 FRNRAP. The sequencing input was blood, either unsorted or a sorted T cell fraction (not recorded which). The TCR sequence derives from a male donor with ankylosing spondylitis or in good health (not recorded which). The genes are TRBV12-5 and TRBJ2-2, with 10 bases identical to TRBD2. CDR3 loop: CASGLTSGKFGELFF. The CDR3 DNA reads as TGTGCTAGTGGTTTGACTAGCGGGAAGTTCGGGGAGCTGTTTTTT.